These 7 T cell receptor beta chains share one sample of origin, sequenced in a study of blood T cell repertoires in COVID-19. Data came from immunoSEQ multiplex PCR; TCRdb stores just in-frame clones and leaves some out. The table lists 150,000 to 200,000 clones, around 87% of them singletons. Sequencing input: peripheral blood. The receptors come from a man in his forties or fifties with active or convalescent COVID-19.

The chain uses TRBV11-1 and TRBJ1-2, with 7 bases matching TRBD1. V shed 0 bases and J 7 bases; nucleotides not matched to a gene: 5. The CDR3 runs 14 residues. Germline CDR1 reads SGHAT; CDR2 reads FQDESV (reference sequence). The CDR3 DNA is TGTGCCAGCAGCTTAGCCCCCGGGACAGTTGGCTACACCTTC. It yields the protein CASSLAPGTVGYTF. The variable domain in full, with the rest retrieved from reference TRBV11-1 and TRBJ1-2, is EAEVAQSPRYKITEKSQAVAFWCDPISGHATLYWYRQILGQGPELLVQFQDESVVDDSQLPKDRFSAERLKGVDSTLKIQPAELGDSAMYLCASSLAPGTVGYTFGSGTRLTVV.

V gene TRBV19 combines with J gene TRBJ1-4, with D perhaps matching TRBD1 (6 bases). With 3 bases removed from V and 3 bases from J, the gap between germline ends came to 8 bases. Germline CDR1 is LNHDA and CDR2 is SQIVND (reference sequence). This CDR3 is built from 14 residues. The CDR3 here is CASSIKGANEKLFF. The CDR3 region has the DNA TGTGCCAGTAGTATTAAGGGGGCTAATGAAAAACTGTTTTTT.

The CDR3 reads CASGLELSPLHF. CDR3 in DNA: TGTGCTAGTGGTTTGGAACTCTCACCCCTCCACTTT. The chain uses TRBV12-5 and TRBJ1-6; D is undetermined. The germline V gene has CDR1 LGHNT and CDR2 FRNRAP. There are 12 residues in the CDR3. V gave up 1 base and J gave up 10 bases, with 5 bases separating them.

V gene TRBV30 combines with J gene TRBJ1-1; 12 nucleotides line up with TRBD1. J was trimmed by 3 bases and V by 5 bases; bases with no gene match: 7. Germline V gene sequence: CDR1 GTSNPN, CDR2 SVGIG (reference sequence). CDR3 size: 15 residues. The CDR3, as DNA: TGTGCCTGGGAACCGGGACAGGGGGCGTACACTGAAGCTTTCTTT. Its protein is CAWEPGQGAYTEAFF.

The chain has TRBV5-1 and TRBJ2-7; 7 bases line up with TRBD1. This CDR3 comprises 13 residues. After removal of 4 bases from V and 3 bases from J, the junction contained 4 bases not matched to a gene. The germline V gene has CDR1 SGHRS and CDR2 YFSETQ. The CDR3 nucleotides are TGCGCCAGCAGCCTGACAGGGAACTACGAGCAGTACTTC. Protein sequence: CASSLTGNYEQYF. Complete variable domain (other parts from reference TRBV5-1 and TRBJ2-7): KAGVTQTPRYLIKTRGQQVTLSCSPISGHRSVSWYQQTPGQGLQFLFEYFSETQRNKGNFPGRFSGRQFSNSRSEMNVSTLELGDSALYLCASSLTGNYEQYFGPGTRLTVT.

The J gene is TRBJ1-2, the V gene TRBV28; the match to TRBD1 covers 7 bases. The CDR3 contains 14 residues. Germline lookup yields CDR1 MDHEN and CDR2 SYDVKM. V dropped 6 bases and J dropped 7; count of bases not matched to a gene: 11. In DNA, the CDR3 is TGTGCCAGCAGATCCCCACGTGAGGGGGCTGGCTACACCTTC. As protein: CASRSPREGAGYTF.

V is TRBV6-1 and J is TRBJ2-2; TRBD1 agrees at 10 bases. This CDR3 has 16 amino acids. Germline CDR1 reads MNHNS; CDR2 reads SASEGT. The ends lost 4 bases at V and 7 bases at J; junction bases unmatched: 9. The CDR3 region is CASSARRGTGVGELFF. DNA of the CDR3: TGTGCCAGCAGTGCCCGCCGGGGGACAGGGGTCGGGGAGCTGTTTTTT.